This T cell receptor beta chain was observed in a study of cytomegalovirus exposure and HLA in healthy donors. The length of the CDR3 is 17 residues. Looked up from germline, CDR1 is WSHSY and CDR2 is SAAADI. Trimming cost V 8 bases and J 4 bases; bases outside gene matches: 16. Primers: 60 Vbeta forward and 13 Jbeta reverse. Repertoires were generated with immunoSEQ multiplex PCR, while TCRdb's copy carries only in-frame clones and drops some. The sample carries 50,000 or so clones, roughly 71% recorded once. The chain recombines TRBV10-2 with TRBJ1-5; 8 nucleotides align to TRBD1. This receptor was obtained from a middle-aged man in good health and CMV-seropositive. Sequenced material: PBMCs. CDR3 residues: CASSLSGGLGGNQPQHF. CDR3 nucleotides: TGCGCCAGCTCCCTTTCAGGGGGCCTTGGGGGAAATCAGCCCCAGCATTTT.